These 11 T cell receptor beta chains share one sample of origin, sequenced in a study of monozygotic twins with inflammatory bowel disease. Using the 5' RACE reads, TCRdb records one entry per CDR3 protein without DNA. This repertoire includes 420,000 or so distinct CDR3 sequences. Sequencing input: blood. The receptors originated from a human donor with ulcerative colitis or Crohn's disease, or a healthy co-twin of an affected twin (not recorded which).

The chain combines TRBV5-1 with TRBJ2-7; TCRdb names TRBD1, which stays unverified in the absence of DNA. The CDR3 has 13 amino acids. From germline, CDR1 is SGHRS and CDR2 YFSETQ. The CDR3 sequence is CASRVARGYEQYF.

The CDR3 loop is CSVTSGGSSYEQYF. The genes are TRBV29-1 and TRBJ2-7; TCRdb designates TRBD2, a call that cannot be tested without DNA. CDR1 is SQVTM and CDR2 is ANQGSEA in the germline V gene. This CDR3 has 14 residues.

V usage is TRBV20-1 and J usage is TRBJ1-2; checking the TCRdb D call of TRBD1 is not possible without DNA. This CDR3 region has 16 residues. Per the germline V gene, CDR1 is DFQATT and CDR2 is SNEGSKA (reference sequence). CDR3 in amino acids: CSAPRARGASWYGYTF.

The V call is TRBV2, the J call TRBJ1-5; TCRdb gives TRBD1 as the D gene, but with no DNA this cannot be confirmed. Germline lookup yields CDR1 SNHLY and CDR2 FYNNEI. The CDR3 contains 15 residues. CDR3: CASRTQGPRNQPQHF. Combining the CDR3 with reference TRBV2 and TRBJ1-5 gives the whole variable domain EPEVTQTPSHQVTQMGQEVILRCVPISNHLYFYWYRQILGQKVEFLVSFYNNEISEKSEIFDDQFSVERPDGSNFTLKIRSTKLEDSAMYFCASRTQGPRNQPQHFGDGTRLSIL.

This sequence joins TRBV2 and TRBJ1-1; TCRdb's D gene call, TRBD1, goes unchecked for lack of DNA. The germline V gene has CDR1 SNHLY and CDR2 FYNNEI. This CDR3 comprises 13 residues. CDR3: CASKRGRDSEAFF.

CDR3 sequence reads: CASSHSYEQFF. The chain recombines TRBV9 with TRBJ2-1. The length of the CDR3 is 11 residues. The germline V gene encodes CDR1 SGDLS and CDR2 YYNGEE.

This chain links TRBV27 with TRBJ2-5; TCRdb names TRBD1, which stays unverified in the absence of DNA. The CDR3 extends over 13 amino acids. Germline CDR1 MNHEY, CDR2 SMNVEV (reference sequence). The CDR3 sequence: CASSFGGQGTQYF.

This sequence joins TRBV12-3 or TRBV12-4 and TRBJ1-5. The CDR3 spans 14 residues. The CDR3 protein is CASSLSRGNQPQHF.

This CDR3 is CSARKRGSYNEQFF. The V and J genes are TRBV20-1 and TRBJ2-1; the D gene TCRdb calls, TRBD2, cannot be checked with no DNA. Germline CDR1 reads DFQATT; CDR2 reads SNEGSKA (reference sequence). This CDR3 spans 14 amino acids.

Here the CDR3 reads CASSVFFGYTF. V and J are TRBV6-1 and TRBJ1-2. The CDR3 is made up of 11 amino acids. Germline V gene lookup returns CDR1 MNHNS and CDR2 SASEGT.

The V gene is TRBV10-3, the J gene TRBJ2-2; TCRdb picks TRBD2, but there is no DNA to check that call. The CDR3 extends over 15 amino acids. Germline CDR1 ENHRY, CDR2 SYGVKD. CDR3 protein: CAISEGGSYTGELFF.